The next 24 T cell receptor beta chains were all read from a single sample in a study of control samples from healthy donors and cancer patients. The repertoire was sequenced with immunoSEQ multiplex PCR; TCRdb's copy has only in-frame clones and lacks some. This sample yields more than 95,000 clones, of which around 89% are seen a single time; 1.1% belongs to the top ten. The sequenced sample consisted of PBMCs. Source of these receptors: a woman in her forties or fifties with colorectal cancer.

The chain joins TRBV30 to TRBJ1-5; tentatively, D is TRBD1 (6 bases). The V end was cut by 0 bases, the J end by 1 base, with 10 bases between. This CDR3 comprises 15 residues. Germline V CDR1 and CDR2: GTSNPN, SVGIG (reference sequence). This chain's CDR3 is CAWSVQGQSNQPQHF. As DNA, the CDR3 is TGTGCCTGGAGTGTACAGGGACAAAGCAATCAGCCCCAGCATTTT.

This sequence joins TRBV14 and TRBJ2-7, with D hard to call. The CDR3 runs 14 residues. The germline V and J ends were trimmed by 2 bases and 6 bases, with 14 bases remaining between them. Per germline, CDR1 SGHDN and CDR2 FVKESK. The CDR3, as DNA: TGTGCCAGCAGCCAAATAGCAGTAGGCCGCGAGCAGTACTTC. Translation gives CASSQIAVGREQYF.

In its sample, this clone was seen a few times. The chain carries TRBV5-1 and TRBJ1-6; no definite D call. The CDR3 sequence is 14 residues long. Germline assignment: CDR1 SGHRS and CDR2 YFSETQ. The ends were cut back, 2 bases at V and 7 bases at J, with 10 bases in the middle. CDR3 residues: CASSFSTENSPLHF. CDR3 nucleotides: TGCGCCAGCAGCTTCTCGACGGAGAATTCACCCCTCCACTTT.

The chain couples TRBV18 to TRBJ2-7; D might be TRBD2 (5 bases). The V gene's germline CDR1 is KGHSH and CDR2 LQKENI. This CDR3 contains 14 residues. V lost 2 bases to trimming and J lost 5 bases, with 13 bases between them. CDR3 residues: CASSPGRRFDEQYF. CDR3 DNA sequence: TGTGCCAGCTCACCAGGACGGAGGTTTGACGAGCAGTACTTC.

The chain is built from TRBV6-1 and TRBJ1-4, with a weak D call TRBD1 (5 bases). V was pared by 3 bases and J by 8 bases, with 10 bases between. CDR3 length: 13 amino acids. Germline CDR1 is MNHNS and CDR2 is SASEGT. Here the CDR3 DNA reads TGTGCCAGCAGTGATCAGGGCGGCGAAAAACTGTTTTTT. Translated: CASSDQGGEKLFF.

The genes are TRBV28 and TRBJ1-5, with D possibly matching TRBD1 (5 bases). Trimming pared 4 bases from V and 7 bases from J, leaving 20 bases between. Looked up from germline, CDR1 is MDHEN and CDR2 is SYDVKM. The CDR3 runs 16 residues. The CDR3 region is CASSSARGVMGQPQHF. DNA of the CDR3: TGTGCCAGCAGTTCCGCGCGGGGGGTGATGGGACAGCCCCAGCATTTT.

This clone has a handful of counts. The chain carries TRBV7-3 and TRBJ2-3; D gene ambiguous. This CDR3 comprises 14 residues. V lost 5 bases and J 7 bases, leaving 16 bases between the germline ends. Germline V gives CDR1 SGHTA, CDR2 FQGTGA. The chain's CDR3 is CASSEAGGANTQYF. CDR3 nucleotide sequence: TGTGCCAGCAGCGAGGCCGGCGGCGCCAATACGCAGTATTTT.

V usage is TRBV10-3 and J usage is TRBJ2-1, with D possibly being TRBD1 or TRBD2 (8 bases each). The CDR3 is made up of 19 amino acids. The V end lost 0 bases, the J end lost 7 bases, and 25 bases lay between the germline ends. Germline CDR1 reads ENHRY; CDR2 reads SYGVKD. Here the CDR3 reads CAISESGRGEIGDRNEQFF. Written as DNA, the CDR3 is TGTGCCATCAGTGAGTCGGGGCGGGGGGAAATCGGGGACAGGAATGAGCAGTTCTTC.

This clone occurred a few times. The chain couples TRBV6-5 to TRBJ1-1; 8 bases fit TRBD1. The CDR3 consists of 13 residues. Germline CDR1 MNHEY, CDR2 SVGAGI. V lost 6 bases, J lost 2 bases, and 2 bases stayed unmatched. The CDR3 is CASRDRGNTEAFF. The CDR3 nucleotides read TGTGCCAGCAGAGACAGGGGAAACACTGAAGCTTTCTTT.

This chain uses TRBV5-5 with TRBJ2-7; D may be TRBD1 (6 bases). The germline gives CDR1 SGHKS, CDR2 YYEKEE (reference sequence). V lost 4 bases and J 2 bases, leaving 10 bases between the germline ends. CDR3 length: 13 residues. This CDR3 is CASSPGVAYEQYF. The CDR3, as DNA: TGTGCCAGCAGCCCAGGGGTCGCCTACGAGCAGTACTTC.

V usage is TRBV19 and J usage is TRBJ2-5; D perhaps matches TRBD1 (7 bases). Germline V gene sequence: CDR1 LNHDA, CDR2 SQIVND (reference sequence). The CDR3 runs to 17 residues. V was shortened by 5 bases and J by 0 bases, with 19 bases between the two germline ends. The CDR3 nucleotides read TGTGCCAGTAGTCCAACTGGCAGGGGGGATTACCAAGAGACCCAGTACTTC. This translates into CASSPTGRGDYQETQYF.

This chain connects TRBV28 to TRBJ2-7; 10 bases agree with TRBD1. Germline V gene lookup returns CDR1 MDHEN and CDR2 SYDVKM. The junction had 6 bases not matched to a gene; V was cut back by 7 bases and J by 3 bases. This CDR3 region has 14 residues. The CDR3 sequence: CASNGQGDDYEQYF. The CDR3 DNA is TGTGCCAGCAACGGACAGGGGGACGACTACGAGCAGTACTTC.

This chain uses TRBV11-3 with TRBJ2-2; TRBD1 matches at 8 bases. CDR3 length: 19 residues. Germline lookup yields CDR1 SGHNT and CDR2 YENEEA. V dropped 3 bases and J dropped 3; count of bases not matched to a gene: 15. The CDR3 nucleotides are TGTGCCAGCAGCTTTAACTTGGCAGGGGGCGGTTTGGACACCGGGGAGCTGTTTTTT. Translation: CASSFNLAGGGLDTGELFF.

V gene TRBV20-1 combines with J gene TRBJ1-2; D unresolved. Germline lookup yields CDR1 DFQATT and CDR2 SNEGSKA (reference sequence). The CDR3 sequence is 11 residues long. V dropped 3 bases and J dropped 7 bases, with 9 bases sitting between them. The CDR3 here is CSASIEGGYTF. The CDR3 nucleotides are TGCAGTGCTAGTATCGAGGGTGGCTACACCTTC.

CDR3 sequence (DNA): TGTGCCAGCAGCCTAACGGGACAGGGGTTCGATGAGCAGTTCTTC. Translation gives CASSLTGQGFDEQFF. This chain connects TRBV9 to TRBJ2-1, with TRBD1 matching 10 bases. The CDR3 consists of 15 residues. J gave up 8 bases and V 4 bases, and 9 bases lay outside the gene matches. Germline CDR1 reads SGDLS; CDR2 reads YYNGEE.

This clone was observed a handful of times. The chain couples TRBV2 to TRBJ2-7; 8 nucleotides match TRBD1. J lost 5 bases, V lost 6 bases, and 6 bases had no gene match. The CDR3 is 13 amino acids. Germline V gene lookup returns CDR1 SNHLY and CDR2 FYNNEI. This CDR3 is CASRPTGANEQYF. DNA of the CDR3: TGTGCCAGCAGGCCGACAGGGGCCAACGAGCAGTACTTC.

J is TRBJ2-7 and V is TRBV10-1; D may correspond to TRBD1 or TRBD2 (5 bases each). The germline gives CDR1 WNHNN, CDR2 SYGVQD (reference sequence). The CDR3 is 17 residues long. V was trimmed by 6 bases and J by 4 bases, leaving 25 bases between them. The CDR3 DNA follows: TGCGCCAGCAGCATGAGGGGCTGGCAGGGAAGAGCTTACGAGCAGTACTTC. Translation gives CASSMRGWQGRAYEQYF.

This clone was observed once. The chain combines TRBV11-2 with TRBJ2-5; D is uncertain. Trimming cost V 5 bases and J 5 bases, with 12 bases left between them. Germline V gene sequence: CDR1 SGHAT, CDR2 FQNNGV. The CDR3 has 13 residues. The CDR3 DNA follows: TGTGCCAGCAGCCGACCGATTGGGGAGACCCAGTACTTC. Translation gives CASSRPIGETQYF.

The V call is TRBV7-9, the J call TRBJ2-7; no definite D call. This CDR3 contains 16 residues. V was pared by 1 base and J by 2 bases, with 15 bases between. CDR1 SEHNR and CDR2 FQNEAQ come from the germline V gene (reference sequence). CDR3 nucleotides: TGTGCCAGCAGCTTAGTTTCAATCCAGAGCACCTACGAGCAGTACTTC. Translating gives CASSLVSIQSTYEQYF.

This clone appeared a few times. The gene calls are TRBV7-8 and TRBJ1-1, with unresolved D. V gave up 0 bases and J gave up 11 bases, with 22 bases separating them. The CDR3 is 16 residues long. Germline-derived CDR1 and CDR2 are SGHVS and FQNEAQ. Here the CDR3 DNA reads TGTGCCAGCAGCTTAGCGCGCGTCGGCCAAGGGTTTCGGGCTTTCTTT. Amino acids: CASSLARVGQGFRAFF.

This clone has a single count. The rearrangement uses TRBV7-7 and TRBJ2-5, with D possibly matching TRBD2 (6 bases). From germline, CDR1 is SSHAT and CDR2 FNYEAQ (reference sequence). Trimming took 5 bases from V and 2 from J, leaving 12 bases between them. The CDR3 has 14 amino acids. Written as DNA, the CDR3 is TGTGCCAGCAGCGTTAGCGGACTACAAGAGACCCAGTACTTC. Translation gives CASSVSGLQETQYF.

The V call is TRBV19, the J call TRBJ2-5; no reliable D call. CDR1 and CDR2 from the germline V gene are LNHDA and SQIVND (reference sequence). The V end was cut by 5 bases, the J end by 4 bases, with 17 bases between. The CDR3 loop spans 15 amino acids. This CDR3 reads CASSPRRARSETQYF. CDR3 DNA sequence: TGTGCCAGTAGTCCGCGCCGGGCCCGATCAGAGACCCAGTACTTC. The full variable domain, rest sourced from reference TRBV19 and TRBJ2-5, is DGGITQSPKYLFRKEGQNVTLSCEQNLNHDAMYWYRQDPGQGLRLIYYSQIVNDFQKGDIAEGYSVSREKKESFPLTVTSAQKNPTAFYLCASSPRRARSETQYFGPGTRLLVL.

The J gene is TRBJ1-1, the V gene TRBV10-3; D may be TRBD1 (6 bases). Trimming removed 4 bases at V and 2 bases at J, with 17 bases between. The CDR3 runs to 16 residues. Germline V gene data show CDR1 as ENHRY and CDR2 as SYGVKD. CDR3 loop: CAISALSGTPNTEAFF. In nucleotides, the CDR3 is TGTGCCATCAGTGCTCTCTCCGGGACACCTAACACTGAAGCTTTCTTT.

The rearrangement uses TRBV11-2 and TRBJ2-5, with TRBD1 as a possible D gene (6 bases). V lost 2 bases and J 2 bases, leaving 12 bases between the germline ends. The V gene's germline CDR1 is SGHAT and CDR2 FQNNGV. This CDR3 is built from 15 residues. As DNA, the CDR3 is TGTGCCAGCAGCTTAAGAGGACAGCAGCAAGAGACCCAGTACTTC. Translation gives CASSLRGQQQETQYF. Full variable domain (outside the CDR3, taken from reference TRBV11-2 and TRBJ2-5): EAGVAQSPRYKIIEKRQSVAFWCNPISGHATLYWYQQILGQGPKLLIQFQNNGVVDDSQLPKDRFSAERLKGVDSTLKIQPAKLEDSAVYLCASSLRGQQQETQYFGPGTRLLVL.